Below, 31 T cell receptor beta chains from the same sample are listed, as sequenced in a study of CD8+ T cells in alopecia areata. Extracted RNA was reverse transcribed into cDNA, the sequencing template. Only in-frame clones appear in the TCRdb table, and some are missing; sequencing was by immunoSEQ multiplex PCR. The sample consists of hundreds of thousands of clones, 57% of them appearing once. Sequenced material: CD4+ T cells sorted from blood, taken at week 0. These receptor sequences come from a human donor with alopecia areata.

This clone was counted a single time. The chain links TRBV29-1 to TRBJ2-7, with D possibly being TRBD1 (5 bases). Trimming removed 7 bases at V and 2 bases at J, with 15 bases between. The length of the CDR3 is 13 residues. Germline lookup yields CDR1 SQVTM and CDR2 ANQGSEA. The CDR3 nucleotides read TGCAGCGCATTAGAGTGGGGCGCCTACGAGCAGTACTTC. Protein product: CSALEWGAYEQYF.

The V and J genes are TRBV6-1 and TRBJ1-1, with D maybe TRBD1 (5 bases). Trimming took off 7 bases at V and 1 base at J, with 16 bases between the two ends. The germline CDR1 and CDR2 sequences are MNHNS and SASEGT. The CDR3 contains 15 residues. The CDR3 DNA is TGTGCCAGCATTGTGGCGGGACTCCCGAACACTGAAGCTTTCTTT. Encoded protein: CASIVAGLPNTEAFF.

The chain carries TRBV6-1 and TRBJ1-5; D is perhaps TRBD1 (6 bases). The CDR3 consists of 14 residues. Trimming cost V 6 bases and J 1 base, with 10 bases left between them. Germline V gene data show CDR1 as MNHNS and CDR2 as SASEGT. The CDR3 loop reads CASSRDTSNQPQHF. In nucleotides, the CDR3 is TGTGCCAGCAGCCGGGACACCAGCAATCAGCCCCAGCATTTT.

About this clone itself: The sample contains more than one DNA sequence encoding this CDR3. The V and J genes are TRBV30 and TRBJ1-1; TRBD1 matches 8 bases. Trimming cost V 3 bases and J 8 bases; bases outside gene matches: 2. The CDR3 totals 11 residues. CDR1 is GTSNPN, CDR2 SVGIG, per germline (reference sequence). CDR3 sequence reads: CAWSRTGEAFF. The DNA for the CDR3 is TGTGCCTGGAGCAGGACAGGGGAAGCTTTCTTT.

The chain joins TRBV6-5 to TRBJ1-5, with TRBD1 matching 8 bases. The CDR3 sequence is 13 residues long. With 6 bases clipped from V and 3 bases from J, the junction kept 1 base outside the gene matches. CDR1 is MNHEY, CDR2 SVGAGI, per germline. This chain's CDR3 is CASSRGPNQPQHF. The CDR3 DNA reads TGTGCCAGCAGCAGGGGGCCCAATCAGCCCCAGCATTTT.

This clone was seen only a few times. The V and J genes are TRBV29-1 and TRBJ1-2, with 8 nucleotides matching TRBD1. V lost 6 bases and J lost 4; bases outside the gene matches: 4. CDR3 size: 12 residues. Germline V gives CDR1 SQVTM, CDR2 ANQGSEA. The CDR3 region is CSVADRGYGYTF. CDR3 nucleotides: TGCAGCGTAGCAGACAGGGGCTATGGCTACACCTTC.

This chain joins TRBV25-1 and TRBJ1-3; D unclear. V lost 5 bases, J lost 7 bases, and 9 bases lay in between. Germline CDR1 is MGHDK and CDR2 is SYGVNS. There are 12 residues in the CDR3. The DNA of the CDR3 is TGTGCCAGCAGTCTTTCGGGGAACACCATATATTTT. This codes for CASSLSGNTIYF.

The rearrangement uses TRBV7-2 and TRBJ1-2; TRBD1 matches 9 bases. The CDR3 sequence is 15 residues long. In germline, CDR1 is SGHTA, CDR2 FQGNSA. Losses at the gene ends were 5 bases for V and 8 bases for J; bases not matched to a gene: 12. The CDR3 protein is CASSPGQGLLGGYTF. The CDR3 DNA reads TGTGCCAGCAGCCCGGGACAGGGCCTCCTTGGGGGCTACACCTTC.

In DNA, the CDR3 is TGCGCCAGCAGCTTAGCGGATCCTAATTCACCCCTCCACTTT. This codes for CASSLADPNSPLHF. V gene TRBV5-1 combines with J gene TRBJ1-6, with no clear D. Trimming took 2 bases from V and 6 from J, leaving 9 bases between them. The CDR3 is 14 amino acids. CDR1 and CDR2 (germline): SGHRS, YFSETQ.

The chain links TRBV18 to TRBJ1-5; D is unclear. CDR1 and CDR2 (germline): KGHSH, LQKENI. Trimming took off 0 bases at V and 0 bases at J, with 12 bases between the two ends. CDR3 length: 17 amino acids. The CDR3 DNA is TGTGCCAGCTCACCACCTTCCTCCCCAGGTAGCAATCAGCCCCAGCATTTT. This gives the protein CASSPPSSPGSNQPQHF. Together with reference TRBV18 and TRBJ1-5, the CDR3 gives the full variable domain: NAGVMQNPRHLVRRRGQEARLRCSPMKGHSHVYWYRQLPEEGLKFMVYLQKENIIDESGMPKERFSAEFPKEGPSILRIQQVVRGDSAAYFCASSPPSSPGSNQPQHFGDGTRLSIL.

This clone has a handful of counts. This sequence joins TRBV5-1 and TRBJ2-7; TRBD1 agrees at 9 bases. Trimming at V came to 4 bases and at J to 0 bases, leaving 5 bases not matched to a gene. CDR3 length equals 15 residues. Germline assignment: CDR1 SGHRS and CDR2 YFSETQ. The CDR3: CASSRSQGASYEQYF. The CDR3, as DNA: TGCGCCAGCAGCCGTTCACAGGGGGCCTCCTACGAGCAGTACTTC.

J is TRBJ2-3 and V is TRBV7-8, with D maybe TRBD1 (6 bases). The V gene's germline CDR1 is SGHVS and CDR2 FQNEAQ. Trimming pared 1 base from V and 7 bases from J, leaving 9 bases between. CDR3 length: 13 residues. As DNA, the CDR3 is TGTGCCAGCAGCTTAGGGGGGCCGAATACGCAGTATTTT. It is translated as CASSLGGPNTQYF.

The gene calls are TRBV30 and TRBJ2-7; D is undetermined. The CDR3 has 12 amino acids. Trimming took 4 bases from V and 3 from J, leaving 10 bases between them. CDR1 and CDR2 (germline): GTSNPN, SVGIG (reference sequence). The CDR3 DNA reads as TGTGCCTGGAAGAGATCCCACTACGAGCAGTACTTC. Its translation is CAWKRSHYEQYF. Drawing the rest from reference TRBV30 and TRBJ2-7, the complete variable domain is SQTIHQWPATLVQPVGSPLSLECTVEGTSNPNLYWYRQAAGRGLQLLFYSVGIGQISSEVPQNLSASRPQDRQFILSSKKLLLSDSGFYLCAWKRSHYEQYFGPGTRLTVT.

In its sample, this clone was seen a few times. The chain carries TRBV30 and TRBJ2-7; D is perhaps TRBD2 (6 bases). The CDR3 spans 11 residues. CDR1 and CDR2 (germline): GTSNPN, SVGIG (reference sequence). V shed 3 bases and J shed 7 bases, with 10 bases lying between them. In nucleotides, the CDR3 is TGTGCCTGGAGATATAGCGGTGAGCAGTACTTC. It encodes CAWRYSGEQYF.

The table lists this clone with many counts. This chain uses TRBV7-3 with TRBJ1-6; TRBD1 agrees at 7 bases. This CDR3 contains 15 residues. The germline V gene has CDR1 SGHTA and CDR2 FQGTGA. The trim removed 5 bases at V and 7 bases at J, leaving 8 bases unmatched. The DNA for the CDR3 is TGTGCCAGCAGCACCAGACAGGGCGGGAATTCACCCCTCCACTTT. As protein: CASSTRQGGNSPLHF.

This sequence joins TRBV5-1 and TRBJ1-1; possibly TRBD1 for D (6 bases). V lost 4 bases to trimming and J lost 4 bases, with 14 bases between them. Per the germline V gene, CDR1 is SGHRS and CDR2 is YFSETQ. The CDR3 is made up of 14 amino acids. The CDR3 region has the DNA TGCGCCAGCAGCCTAGACGGGACACCCACTGAAGCTTTCTTT. It yields the protein CASSLDGTPTEAFF.

The gene calls are TRBV30 and TRBJ2-3; D may be TRBD1 (5 bases). The V and J ends lost 3 bases and 0 bases respectively, with 13 bases between them. Per the germline V gene, CDR1 is GTSNPN and CDR2 is SVGIG (reference sequence). The CDR3 has 15 amino acids. CDR3 in DNA: TGTGCCTGGAGCGGACACACTACTAGCACAGATACGCAGTATTTT. It specifies CAWSGHTTSTDTQYF. Based on the CDR3 plus reference TRBV30 and TRBJ2-3, the full variable domain is SQTIHQWPATLVQPVGSPLSLECTVEGTSNPNLYWYRQAAGRGLQLLFYSVGIGQISSEVPQNLSASRPQDRQFILSSKKLLLSDSGFYLCAWSGHTTSTDTQYFGPGTRLTVL.

The genes are TRBV7-8 and TRBJ2-5, with D possibly matching TRBD1 (6 bases). Germline V gene lookup returns CDR1 SGHVS and CDR2 FQNEAQ. This CDR3 has 14 residues. V lost 5 bases to trimming and J lost 1 base, with 11 bases between them. CDR3 nucleotides: TGTGCCAGCAGCCCTCCAGGGGCCCAAGAGACCCAGTACTTC. Its protein product is CASSPPGAQETQYF.

The V gene is TRBV5-1, the J gene TRBJ1-2, with D possibly matching TRBD1 (5 bases). The CDR3 is 11 residues long. V lost 2 bases, J lost 10 bases, and 9 bases lay in between. The germline V gene encodes CDR1 SGHRS and CDR2 YFSETQ. The CDR3 region is CASSFSGTYTF. The CDR3 bases are TGCGCCAGCAGCTTTTCAGGGACCTACACCTTC.

This clone was recorded a few times. The chain couples TRBV29-1 to TRBJ1-1, with 9 bases lining up with TRBD1. Germline values: CDR1 SQVTM, CDR2 ANQGSEA. The trim removed 4 bases at V and 4 bases at J, leaving 10 bases unmatched. The CDR3 contains 15 residues. The CDR3 coding sequence is TGCAGCGTTGTCTACAGGGGGCGCATGGGCACTGAAGCTTTCTTT. Translating it yields CSVVYRGRMGTEAFF.

The chain couples TRBV6-5 to TRBJ1-6, with a weak D call TRBD1 (6 bases). CDR1 is MNHEY and CDR2 is SVGAGI in the germline V gene. The V and J ends lost 5 bases and 1 base respectively, with 9 bases between them. This CDR3 region has 15 residues. The CDR3 here is CASSLGGSYNSPLHF. The CDR3 DNA reads TGTGCCAGCAGTCTAGGGGGATCCTATAATTCACCCCTCCACTTT.

V gene TRBV9 combines with J gene TRBJ2-3; D is unclear. Trimming shortened V by 0 bases and J by 0 bases, and 2 bases separated the two germline ends. In germline, CDR1 is SGDLS, CDR2 YYNGEE. The CDR3 has 13 amino acids. CDR3 sequence (DNA): TGTGCCAGCAGCGTAGCAAGCACAGATACGCAGTATTTT. It encodes CASSVASTDTQYF.

This clone was found once. The chain has TRBV6-5 and TRBJ2-7, with a tentative D call TRBD2 (5 bases). This CDR3 is 16 amino acids long. The germline CDR1 and CDR2 sequences are MNHEY and SVGAGI. The ends were cut back, 0 bases at V and 2 bases at J, with 14 bases in the middle. CDR3 residues: CASSYSRQRTAYEQYF. The DNA for the CDR3 is TGTGCCAGCAGTTACTCGAGGCAGCGGACGGCCTACGAGCAGTACTTC.

The V and J genes are TRBV19 and TRBJ2-7, with D possibly matching TRBD1 (6 bases). Trimming removed 4 bases at V and 2 bases at J, with 9 bases between. This CDR3 is 13 amino acids long. The germline gives CDR1 LNHDA, CDR2 SQIVND (reference sequence). CDR3 sequence: CASSKDRTYEQYF. CDR3 in DNA: TGTGCCAGTAGTAAGGACAGAACCTACGAGCAGTACTTC.

This clone was picked up many times. The rearrangement uses TRBV5-6 and TRBJ1-2; D may be TRBD1 (5 bases). V was trimmed by 1 base and J by 4 bases, leaving 14 bases between them. The CDR3 totals 15 residues. Germline CDR1 SGHDT, CDR2 YYEEEE. The CDR3: CASSLMGRQSYGYTF. The DNA for the CDR3 is TGTGCCAGCAGCTTGATGGGACGACAGAGCTATGGCTACACCTTC.

J is TRBJ1-1 and V is TRBV4-1; D is unresolved. The length of the CDR3 is 13 residues. V gave up 0 bases and J gave up 5 bases, with 7 bases separating them. Germline assignment: CDR1 MGHRA and CDR2 YSYEKL. CDR3 in DNA: TGCGCCAGCAGCCAAGATTTACAGACTGAAGCTTTCTTT. Translating it yields CASSQDLQTEAFF.

This clone was counted a few times. The junction departs from the called germline gene at one end, perhaps through a read error. The chain employs TRBV10-3 and TRBJ2-7, with D perhaps matching TRBD1 (5 bases). Germline CDR1 reads ENHRY; CDR2 reads SYGVKD. CDR3 length: 12 amino acids. The CDR3 region has the DNA TGTGCCATCAGTGAGTCTCGGCAGGGTATCAACTTC. Protein product: CAISESRQGINF.

The chain is built from TRBV4-1 and TRBJ2-1, with 11 bases lining up with TRBD2. With V trimmed by 1 base and J by 7 bases, 9 bases remained unmatched. The CDR3 runs to 17 residues. Germline CDR1 and CDR2: MGHRA and YSYEKL. This CDR3 is CASSQVALAGGGNEQFF. For the CDR3, the DNA is TGCGCCAGCAGCCAAGTTGCTCTAGCGGGAGGAGGTAATGAGCAGTTCTTC.

V is TRBV4-1 and J is TRBJ2-7, with 9 bases that match TRBD2. The CDR3 extends over 20 amino acids. Trimming at V came to 3 bases and at J to 0 bases, leaving 18 bases not matched to a gene. In germline, CDR1 is MGHRA, CDR2 YSYEKL. CDR3 sequence (DNA): TGCGCCAGCAGCCAGGGAACCGCGGGAGGGCCGAAGGCCACCTCCTACGAGCAGTACTTC. Translated, it gives CASSQGTAGGPKATSYEQYF.

This clone occurred a few times. The chain carries TRBV6-1 and TRBJ1-5; D call uncertain. V dropped 6 bases and J dropped 0 bases, with 12 bases sitting between them. The V gene's germline CDR1 is MNHNS and CDR2 SASEGT. The length of the CDR3 is 15 residues. The CDR3 loop reads CASSISGYSNQPQHF. The CDR3 nucleotides read TGTGCCAGCAGCATAAGTGGGTATAGCAATCAGCCCCAGCATTTT.

The chain carries TRBV15 and TRBJ1-2; no clear D. Per the germline V gene, CDR1 is LNHNV and CDR2 is YYDKDF (reference sequence). Trimming left V 0 bases short and J 1 base short, with 6 bases between. The CDR3 sequence is 14 residues long. The CDR3: CATSREYSNYGYTF. Written as DNA, the CDR3 is TGTGCCACCAGCAGAGAATACAGTAACTATGGCTACACCTTC.